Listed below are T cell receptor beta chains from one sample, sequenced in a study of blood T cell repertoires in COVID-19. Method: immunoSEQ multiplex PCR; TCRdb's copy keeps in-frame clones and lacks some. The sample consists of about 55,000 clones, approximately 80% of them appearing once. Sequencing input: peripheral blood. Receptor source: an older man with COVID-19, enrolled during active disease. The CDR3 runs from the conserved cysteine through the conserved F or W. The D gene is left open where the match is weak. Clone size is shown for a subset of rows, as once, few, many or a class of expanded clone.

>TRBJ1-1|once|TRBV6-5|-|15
CASSYRAIPNPEAFF
TGTGCCAGCAGTTACCGTGCAATTCCTAACCCTGAAGCTTTCTTT
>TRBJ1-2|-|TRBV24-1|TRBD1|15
CATSDSKTGAGGYTF
TGTGCCACCAGTGATTCCAAAACAGGGGCAGGGGGCTACACCTTC
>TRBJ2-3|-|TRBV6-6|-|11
CASIFTDTQYF
TGTGCCAGCATCTTCACAGATACGCAGTATTTT
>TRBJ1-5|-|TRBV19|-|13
CASSIGGNQPQHF
TGTGCCAGTAGTATCGGAGGCAATCAGCCCCAGCATTTT
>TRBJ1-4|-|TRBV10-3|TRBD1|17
CAISEPKGGTGGEKLFF
TGTGCCATCAGTGAGCCAAAGGGAGGGACAGGGGGTGAAAAACTGTTTTTT
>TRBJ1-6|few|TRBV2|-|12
CASSEAYSPLHF
TGTGCCAGCAGTGAGGCCTATTCACCCCTCCACTTT
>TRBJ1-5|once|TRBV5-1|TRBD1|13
CASSFQGDQPQHF
TGCGCCAGCAGCTTCCAGGGGGATCAGCCCCAGCATTTT
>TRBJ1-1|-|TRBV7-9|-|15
CASSLVRGKVPEAFF
TGTGCCAGCAGCTTAGTCAGGGGTAAAGTCCCTGAAGCTTTCTTT
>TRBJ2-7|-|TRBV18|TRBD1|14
CASSATDRDHEQYF
TGTGCCAGCTCGGCTACGGACAGGGACCACGAGCAGTACTTC
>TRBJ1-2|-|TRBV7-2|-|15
CASSPVGGTNYGYTF
TGTGCCAGCAGCCCCGTTGGGGGGACTAACTATGGCTACACCTTC
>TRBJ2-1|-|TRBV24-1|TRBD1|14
CATSDRDRANEQFF
TGTGCCACCAGTGATCGGGACAGGGCGAATGAGCAGTTCTTC
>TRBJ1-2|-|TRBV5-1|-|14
CASSGLSGDYGYTF
TGCGCCAGCAGCGGGCTAAGCGGGGACTATGGCTACACCTTC
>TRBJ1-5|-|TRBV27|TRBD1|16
CASSTTGTAFNQPQHF
TGTGCCAGCAGTACGACCGGGACAGCTTTTAATCAGCCCCAGCATTTT
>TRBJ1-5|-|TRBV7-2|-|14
CASSLQGTEQPQHF
TGTGCCAGCAGCTTGCAGGGGACGGAACAGCCCCAGCATTTT
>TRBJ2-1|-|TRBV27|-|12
CASSLQGNEQFF
TGTGCCAGCAGTTTACAGGGGAACGAGCAGTTCTTC
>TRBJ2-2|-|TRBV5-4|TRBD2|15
CASSLEAGGFGELFF
TGTGCCAGCAGCTTGGAAGCGGGGGGATTCGGGGAGCTGTTTTTT